This entry concerns a single T cell receptor (beta chain). Which antigen it targets is not known. The sample holds no much larger clone one base away, and base qualities are not on file. Library creation used PCR. Sequencer: Illumina HiSeq 2500. TCR libraries were prepared with molecular barcoding, using unique molecular identifiers to normalize TCRbeta repertoire quantification. TCRdb reprocessing: public reads trimmed at Q25 with fastp, clones called with MiXCR, in-frame beta chains kept. Merged by CDR3 protein, the rows form single entries marked with the most common genes and DNA. Within this sample are 450,000 to 700,000 distinct CDR3 sequences, with roughly 30% of them counted one time only. The biggest ten clones account for approximately 33% of the sample. These data are taken from a study of T-cell reconstitution after alpha-beta-depleted transplantation in children (dated by TCRdb to the mid-2010s). With regard to the full study: The study quantitatively tracked T-cell immune reconstitution after TCRalphabeta/CD19-depleted allogeneic hematopoietic cell transplantation in children using TCR repertoire profiling.

The treatment or condition label, read with the paper, signifies: allogeneic hematopoietic cell transplantation with graft depleted of TCRalphabeta T cells and CD19 B cells. The children who served as transplant recipients had been given grafts of TCRalphabeta/CD19-depleted allogeneic hematopoietic cells. For CDR1 and CDR2, the germline V gene lists SGHAT and FQNNGV. Deletion took 1 base off V and 0 bases off J, with a span of 10 bases between the germline ends. Inclusive of the bounding cysteine and phenylalanine, the CDR3 is 15 residues long. Just CDR3 DNA is preserved here, 45 bases in frame from base 1. The study at large found these results: The high TCRbeta diversity at day 60 in some patients was ascribed to recipient T cells and intrathymic progenitors that had survived conditioning. Over subsequent months, a decline in hyperexpanded clone frequencies was noted, and after one year, T-cell counts and TCRbeta diversity were mostly ascribed to newly produced T cells. Apparently early alphabetaT-cell count recovery about two months after transplant reportedly relied on only several hundred rapidly expanded clones derived from non-depleted graft cells.

The sequence links TRBV11-2 to TRBJ2-7; the D gene assignment is ambiguous. The sample consisted of PBMCs, taken before TCRalphabeta/CD19-depleted stem cell transplant. The receptor was derived from a boy younger than two with Wiskott-Aldrich syndrome, due to receive a stem cell transplant. The DNA sequence is given as TGTGCCAGCAGCTTAGTGCTGGGAAGCTCCTACGAGCAGTACTTC. This gives the protein CASSLVLGSSYEQYF.